The TCR beta chain under discussion was sequenced for a study of T cell responses to AZD1222 COVID-19 vaccine. In germline, CDR1 is MNHEY, CDR2 SVGAGI. The CDR3 covers 14 residues. V was pared by 0 bases and J by 3 bases, with 8 bases between. Some clones are missing from TCRdb's copy, which holds only in-frame ones; the method was immunoSEQ multiplex PCR. The table has roughly 80,000 clones, about 90% seen once. The chain uses TRBV6-5 and TRBJ2-5; TRBD1 is a possible D gene (5 bases). Sequenced material: peripheral blood, taken on day 0 of AZD1222 vaccination. This TCR came from an adult in good health. For the CDR3, the DNA is TGTGCCAGCAGTTACTCGACAGAAAAAGAGACCCAGTACTTC. Translated, it gives CASSYSTEKETQYF.